The source of this T cell receptor beta chain is a study of T-cell memory formation after mild COVID-19. At the level of the study: Clusters were largely donor specific. Whole-study findings and limits: Confirmation of SARS-CoV-2 specificity was lacking for second-wave clones peaking day 37. CD4/CD8 balance characterized clones contracting day 15 to 85, and CD4+ skew characterized later expanders.

Comment on this clonotype: Its antigen is undetermined.

5'RACE, which relied on constant-segment primers, yielded TCR alpha and TCR beta cDNA libraries carrying sample barcodes and UMIs. Using its own MiXCR run on the 5' RACE reads, TCRdb lists one record per CDR3 protein. The repertoire has 390,000 or so distinct CDR3 sequences, more than 15% of them found once; the top ten carry 20% to 25%. The CDR3 length is 17 residues. Germline V lookup: CDR1 MNHEY, CDR2 SVGAGI. The ends lost 6 bases at V and 0 bases at J; junction bases unmatched: 11. The receptor's source is a man aged 18 to 30 who had mild COVID-19 (a few samples of this study predate the infection). Cell type and time point are not known. The chain uses TRBV6-5 and TRBJ1-5; 7 bases match TRBD1. The source material was PBMCs or a T cell subset sorted from them (not recorded which). CDR3 residues: CASRESRQGYSNQPQHF. DNA of the CDR3: TGTGCCAGCAGGGAGAGTCGACAGGGCTATAGCAATCAGCCCCAGCATTTT.